This TCR beta chain was recovered during a study of cytomegalovirus exposure and HLA in healthy donors. General study findings and limits: Analysis performed later found 16,951 TCR beta sequences associated with HLA alleles at 0.05 false discovery rate.

The CDR3 is 14 amino acids. The V end lost 6 bases, the J end lost 6 bases, and 15 bases lay between the germline ends. The V gene's germline CDR1 is MDHEN and CDR2 SYDVKM. Likely unrecorded immune exposures existed in these nominally healthy donors. As for this clone: Its antigen is not known.

PCR employed 60 Vbeta and 13 Jbeta primers. Profiled with immunoSEQ multiplex PCR; TCRdb holds only in-frame clones, not every one. The sample consists of around 110,000 clones, around 85% of them appearing once. The chain couples TRBV28 to TRBJ1-5; the D gene is possibly TRBD1 (5 bases). The specimen was PBMCs. The sequence came from a man aged 55-75 years in good health and CMV-seronegative. CDR3 residues: CASRGGGLGQPQHF. CDR3 DNA: TGTGCCAGCAGGGGCGGGGGGTTGGGTCAGCCCCAGCATTTT.